Presented here are 17 T cell receptor beta chains from one specimen sequenced in a study of blood T cell repertoires in COVID-19. The method was immunoSEQ multiplex PCR; TCRdb's version includes in-frame clones alone and lacks a portion of them. The table records over 200,000 clones, around 83% of them present only once. The sequenced sample was peripheral blood. The receptors were sampled from a man in his forties or fifties with active or convalescent COVID-19.

This chain links TRBV7-9 with TRBJ2-3; 7 positions match TRBD2. Per the germline V gene, CDR1 is SEHNR and CDR2 is FQNEAQ (reference sequence). The CDR3 runs 15 residues. V was pared by 7 bases and J by 4 bases, with 11 bases of the junction left unmatched. The CDR3 protein is CASKSWASGPDTQYF. CDR3 DNA: TGTGCCAGCAAGAGTTGGGCTAGCGGCCCAGATACGCAGTATTTT.

This clone was detected only once. The rearrangement joins TRBV2 to TRBJ1-1; 9 nucleotides align to TRBD1. Trimming took 10 bases from V and 1 from J; bases not matched to a gene: 4. The CDR3 spans 13 residues. In germline, CDR1 is SNHLY, CDR2 FYNNEI. In nucleotides, the CDR3 is TGTGCCACCTCGGACAGGGGGAACACTGAAGCTTTCTTT. Translating it yields CATSDRGNTEAFF.

V is TRBV7-9 and J is TRBJ1-2; possibly TRBD1 for D (6 bases). Germline loops: CDR1 SEHNR, CDR2 FQNEAQ (reference sequence). The CDR3 loop spans 14 amino acids. Trimming stripped 8 bases from V and 0 bases from J, with 13 bases between. CDR3: CASRADSPNYGYTF. DNA for the CDR3: TGTGCCAGCCGCGCGGACAGTCCTAACTATGGCTACACCTTC.

This rearrangement joins TRBV6-5 to TRBJ2-2; weak D call: TRBD2 (6 bases). Germline values: CDR1 MNHEY, CDR2 SVGAGI. The CDR3 extends over 15 amino acids. Trimming cost V 6 bases and J 7 bases, with 18 bases left between them. Here the CDR3 reads CASRAPIGGLGELFF. CDR3 nucleotides: TGTGCCAGCAGAGCACCCATAGGAGGGCTCGGGGAGCTGTTTTTT.

V usage is TRBV25-1 and J usage is TRBJ1-4, with TRBD1 matching over 7 bases. The CDR3 is 15 amino acids. CDR1 and CDR2 from the germline V gene are MGHDK and SYGVNS. V was pared by 3 bases and J by 6 bases, with 7 bases of the junction left unmatched. The DNA for the CDR3 is TGTGCCAGCAGTGACCCGAGGGGGCCCTATGAAAAACTGTTTTTT. It is translated as CASSDPRGPYEKLFF.

This sequence joins TRBV30 and TRBJ2-7, with 7 positions matching TRBD2. The ends lost 2 bases at V and 2 bases at J; junction bases unmatched: 6. From germline, CDR1 is GTSNPN and CDR2 SVGIG (reference sequence). This CDR3 comprises 14 residues. DNA for the CDR3: TGTGCCTGGAGTCTCCCTAGCGGTACCTACGAGCAGTACTTC. It yields the protein CAWSLPSGTYEQYF.

CDR3 sequence: CASSLASSAYEQYF. The CDR3 bases are TGTGCCAGCAGCTTAGCTTCGAGCGCCTACGAGCAGTACTTC. This chain connects TRBV7-2 to TRBJ2-7; D is uncertain. The germline V and J ends were trimmed by 0 bases and 2 bases, with 8 bases remaining between them. The CDR3 spans 14 residues. Germline V gives CDR1 SGHTA, CDR2 FQGNSA.

V gene TRBV9 combines with J gene TRBJ1-3, with 9 nucleotides matching TRBD1. The CDR3 runs to 14 residues. Losses at the gene ends were 7 bases for V and 2 bases for J; bases not matched to a gene: 4. Germline assignment: CDR1 SGDLS and CDR2 YYNGEE. CDR3 nucleotides: TGTGCCAGCTCAACAGGGGGCGCTGGAAACACCATATATTTT. This codes for CASSTGGAGNTIYF.

V and J are TRBV3-1 (or the pseudogene TRBV3-2) and TRBJ2-3, with TRBD1 matching 11 bases. V lost 4 bases, J lost 6 bases, and 12 bases stayed unmatched. Germline-derived CDR1 and CDR2 are LGHDT and YNNKEL (reference sequence). The CDR3 has 17 amino acids. Written as DNA, the CDR3 is TGTGCCAGCAGCCTGACCTTCCGGACAGGGGGCAGGGATACGCAGTATTTT. Protein product: CASSLTFRTGGRDTQYF.

This rearrangement joins TRBV24-1 to TRBJ2-5; 10 bases fit TRBD1. CDR3 length: 13 residues. With 10 bases clipped from V and 4 bases from J, the junction kept 5 bases outside the gene matches. Germline CDR1 reads KGHDR; CDR2 reads SFDVKD. The CDR3 here is CATEGTGAETQYF. Written as DNA, the CDR3 is TGTGCCACTGAAGGGACAGGGGCAGAGACCCAGTACTTC.

This chain joins TRBV5-1 and TRBJ1-1, with D hard to call. Trimming took 0 bases from V and 2 from J, leaving 8 bases between them. The CDR3 sequence is 14 residues long. Germline values: CDR1 SGHRS, CDR2 YFSETQ. This chain's CDR3 is CASSLDQSNTEAFF. The CDR3 nucleotides are TGCGCCAGCAGCTTGGATCAGTCTAACACTGAAGCTTTCTTT.

Only one count was recorded for this clone. The rearrangement joins TRBV14 to TRBJ2-5, with 12 bases identical to TRBD2. CDR3 length equals 16 residues. Germline lookup yields CDR1 SGHDN and CDR2 FVKESK. The V segment lost 5 bases and the J segment 4 bases; nucleotides outside the gene matches: 8. The DNA of the CDR3 is TGTGCCAGCAGCAAAACGACTAGCGGGAGTCTAGAGACCCAGTACTTC. It specifies CASSKTTSGSLETQYF.

This chain connects TRBV19 to TRBJ2-2; D may be TRBD2 (5 bases). CDR1 LNHDA and CDR2 SQIVND come from the germline V gene (reference sequence). V was pared by 1 base and J by 5 bases, with 11 bases between. This CDR3 contains 15 residues. CDR3 amino acids: CASSIVGRRTGELFF. The CDR3 coding sequence is TGTGCCAGTAGTATAGTCGGCAGGAGGACCGGGGAGCTGTTTTTT.

This chain uses TRBV27 with TRBJ1-2; D is unclear. Germline CDR1 reads MNHEY; CDR2 reads SMNVEV (reference sequence). The V and J ends lost 5 bases and 0 bases respectively, with 16 bases between them. The CDR3 consists of 16 residues. The CDR3 nucleotides are TGTGCCAGCAGTCTCGCCCGCCCGGGAACTAACTATGGCTACACCTTC. Residues: CASSLARPGTNYGYTF.

As DNA, the CDR3 is TGTGCCAGCAGCGTAGAAATTGGGGCTAGCGGGGGCCCTGCGGATACGCAGTATTTT. Its translation is CASSVEIGASGGPADTQYF. The genes are TRBV9 and TRBJ2-3; 10 bases are a match to TRBD2. Germline trimming cut 0 bases from V and 6 bases from J; bases unmatched to any gene: 16. The CDR3 spans 19 residues. CDR1 SGDLS and CDR2 YYNGEE come from the germline V gene.

The sample holds one count of this clone. The chain recombines TRBV7-2 with TRBJ1-2; TRBD1 matches at 9 bases. Germline CDR1 and CDR2: SGHTA and FQGNSA. The length of the CDR3 is 15 residues. With V trimmed by 5 bases and J by 5 bases, 9 bases remained unmatched. CDR3 sequence (DNA): TGTGCCAGCAGCCCTACAGGGGGCGGGATATATGGCTACACCTTC. Amino acids: CASSPTGGGIYGYTF.

The rearrangement uses TRBV2 and TRBJ1-6; 9 bases are a match to TRBD1. This CDR3 comprises 17 residues. J was trimmed by 0 bases and V by 6 bases; bases with no gene match: 6. In germline, CDR1 is SNHLY, CDR2 FYNNEI. CDR3 loop: CASRPGQGSSYNSPLHF. Here the CDR3 DNA reads TGTGCCAGCAGGCCGGGACAGGGCAGCTCCTATAATTCACCCCTCCACTTT.